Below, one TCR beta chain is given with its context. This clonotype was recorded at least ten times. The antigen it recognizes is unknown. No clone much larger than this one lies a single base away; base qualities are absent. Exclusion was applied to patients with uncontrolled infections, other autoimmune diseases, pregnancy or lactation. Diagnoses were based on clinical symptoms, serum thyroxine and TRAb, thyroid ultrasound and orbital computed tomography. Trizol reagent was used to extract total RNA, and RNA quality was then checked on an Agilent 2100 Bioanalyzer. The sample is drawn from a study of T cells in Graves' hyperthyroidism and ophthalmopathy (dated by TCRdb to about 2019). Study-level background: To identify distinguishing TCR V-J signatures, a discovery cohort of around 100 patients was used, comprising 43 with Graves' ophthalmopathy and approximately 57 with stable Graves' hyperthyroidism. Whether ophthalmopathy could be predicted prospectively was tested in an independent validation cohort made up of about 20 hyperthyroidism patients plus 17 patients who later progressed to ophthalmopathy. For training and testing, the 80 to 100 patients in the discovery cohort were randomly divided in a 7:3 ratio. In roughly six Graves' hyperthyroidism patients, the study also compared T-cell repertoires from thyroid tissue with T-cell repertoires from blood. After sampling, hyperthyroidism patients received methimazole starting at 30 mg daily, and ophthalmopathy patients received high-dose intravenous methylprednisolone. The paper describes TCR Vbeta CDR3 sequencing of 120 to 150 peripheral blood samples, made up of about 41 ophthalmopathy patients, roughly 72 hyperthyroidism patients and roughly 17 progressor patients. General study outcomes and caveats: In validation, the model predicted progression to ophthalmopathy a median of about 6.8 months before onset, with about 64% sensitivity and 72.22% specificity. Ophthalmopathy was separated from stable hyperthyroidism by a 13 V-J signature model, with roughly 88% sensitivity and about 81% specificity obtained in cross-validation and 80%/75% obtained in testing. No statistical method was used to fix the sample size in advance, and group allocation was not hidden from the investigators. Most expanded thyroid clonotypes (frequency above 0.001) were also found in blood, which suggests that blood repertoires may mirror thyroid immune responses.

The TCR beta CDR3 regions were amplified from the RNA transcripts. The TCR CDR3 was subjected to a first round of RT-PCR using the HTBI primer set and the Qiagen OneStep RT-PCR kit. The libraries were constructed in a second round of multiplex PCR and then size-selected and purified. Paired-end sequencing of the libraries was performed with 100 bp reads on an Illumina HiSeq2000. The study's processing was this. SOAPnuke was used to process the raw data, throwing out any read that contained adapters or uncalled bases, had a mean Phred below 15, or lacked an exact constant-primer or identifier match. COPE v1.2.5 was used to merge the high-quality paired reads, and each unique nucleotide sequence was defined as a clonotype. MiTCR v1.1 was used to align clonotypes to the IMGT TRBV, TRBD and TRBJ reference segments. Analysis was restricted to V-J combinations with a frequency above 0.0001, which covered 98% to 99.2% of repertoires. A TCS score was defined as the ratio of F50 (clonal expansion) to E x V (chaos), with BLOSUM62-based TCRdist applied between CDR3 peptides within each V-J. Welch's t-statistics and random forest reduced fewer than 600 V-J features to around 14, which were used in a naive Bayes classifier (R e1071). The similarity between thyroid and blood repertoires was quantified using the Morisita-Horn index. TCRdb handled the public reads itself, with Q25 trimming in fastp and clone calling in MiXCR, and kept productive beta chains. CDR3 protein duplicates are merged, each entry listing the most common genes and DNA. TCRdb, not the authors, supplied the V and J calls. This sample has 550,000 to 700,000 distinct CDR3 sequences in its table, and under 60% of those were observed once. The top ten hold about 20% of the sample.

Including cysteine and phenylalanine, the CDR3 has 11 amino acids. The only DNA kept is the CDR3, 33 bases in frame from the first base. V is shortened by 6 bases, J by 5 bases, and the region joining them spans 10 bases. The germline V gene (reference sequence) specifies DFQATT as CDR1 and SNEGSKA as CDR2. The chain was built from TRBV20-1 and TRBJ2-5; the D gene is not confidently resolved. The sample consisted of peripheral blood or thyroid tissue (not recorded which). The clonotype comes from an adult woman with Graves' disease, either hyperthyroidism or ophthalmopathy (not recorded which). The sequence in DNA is TGCAGTGCCCATAGGGCGGAGACCCAGTACTTC. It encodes CSAHRAETQYF.